This TCR beta chain comes out of a study of T cell responses to AZD1222 COVID-19 vaccine. The length of the CDR3 is 13 residues. Germline assignment: CDR1 SGHVS and CDR2 FNYEAQ. The ends lost 6 bases at V and 12 bases at J; junction bases unmatched: 13. TCRdb's table, derived via immunoSEQ multiplex PCR, lists solely in-frame clones and lacks some. The data contain tens of thousands of clones, roughly 85% of them singletons. The rearrangement joins TRBV7-6 to TRBJ2-7; TRBD2 matches 8 bases. The TCR was taken from an adult in good health. The sample in question was peripheral blood, obtained on day 0 of AZD1222 vaccination. The CDR3 protein is CASSSFGTGGRYF. In DNA form, the CDR3 reads TGTGCCAGCAGTTCATTCGGGACGGGGGGGCGGTACTTC.